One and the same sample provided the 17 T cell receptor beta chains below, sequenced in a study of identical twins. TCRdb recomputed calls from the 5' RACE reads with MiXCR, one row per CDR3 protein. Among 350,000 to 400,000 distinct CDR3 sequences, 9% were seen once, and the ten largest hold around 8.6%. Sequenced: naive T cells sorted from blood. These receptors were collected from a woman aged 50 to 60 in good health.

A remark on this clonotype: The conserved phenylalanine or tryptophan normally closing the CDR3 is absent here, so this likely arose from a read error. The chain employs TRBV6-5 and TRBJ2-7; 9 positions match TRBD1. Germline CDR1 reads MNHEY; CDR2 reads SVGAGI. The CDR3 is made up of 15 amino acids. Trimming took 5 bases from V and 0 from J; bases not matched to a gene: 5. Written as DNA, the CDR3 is TGTGCCAGCAGTCCGGGACAGGGAATCTCCTACGAGCAGTACTAC. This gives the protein CASSPGQGISYEQYY.

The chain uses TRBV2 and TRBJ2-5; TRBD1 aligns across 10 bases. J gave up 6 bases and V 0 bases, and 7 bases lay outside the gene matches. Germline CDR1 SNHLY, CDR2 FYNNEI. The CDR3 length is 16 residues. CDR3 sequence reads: CASSEAGDRGQKTQYF. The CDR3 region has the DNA TGTGCCAGCAGTGAAGCGGGGGACAGGGGACAGAAGACCCAGTACTTC.

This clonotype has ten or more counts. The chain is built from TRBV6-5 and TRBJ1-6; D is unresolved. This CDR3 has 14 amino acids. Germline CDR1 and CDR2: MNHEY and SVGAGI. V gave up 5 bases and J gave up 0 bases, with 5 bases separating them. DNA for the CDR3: TGTGCCAGCAGTCAGAGCTCCTATAATTCACCCCTCCACTTT. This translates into CASSQSSYNSPLHF.

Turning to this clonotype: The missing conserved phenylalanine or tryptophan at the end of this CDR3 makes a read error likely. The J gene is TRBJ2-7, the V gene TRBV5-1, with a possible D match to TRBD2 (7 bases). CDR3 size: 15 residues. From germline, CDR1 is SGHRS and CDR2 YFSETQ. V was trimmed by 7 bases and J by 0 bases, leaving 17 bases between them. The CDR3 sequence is CASRTGRGVSYEQYY. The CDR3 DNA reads TGCGCCAGCCGGACGGGGAGGGGGGTCTCCTACGAGCAGTACTAC.

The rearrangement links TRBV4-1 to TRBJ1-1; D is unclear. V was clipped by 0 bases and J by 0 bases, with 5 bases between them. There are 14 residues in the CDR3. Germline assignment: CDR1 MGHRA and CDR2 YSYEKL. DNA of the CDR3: TGCGCCAGCAGCCAAGACGGGGTGAACACTGAAGCTTTCTTT. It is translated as CASSQDGVNTEAFF.

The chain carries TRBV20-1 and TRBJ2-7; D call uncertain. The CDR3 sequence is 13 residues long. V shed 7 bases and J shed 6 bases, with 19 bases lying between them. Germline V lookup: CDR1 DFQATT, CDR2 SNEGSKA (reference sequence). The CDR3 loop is CSDSGALGREQYF. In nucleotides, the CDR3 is TGCAGTGATAGTGGAGCCCTAGGGCGCGAGCAGTACTTC.

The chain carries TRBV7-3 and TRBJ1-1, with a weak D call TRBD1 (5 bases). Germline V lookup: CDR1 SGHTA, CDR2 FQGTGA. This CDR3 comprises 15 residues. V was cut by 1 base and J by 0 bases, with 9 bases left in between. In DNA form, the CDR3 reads TGTGCCAGCAGCTTAAGTGGGGCGGTGAACACTGAAGCTTTCTTT. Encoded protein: CASSLSGAVNTEAFF.

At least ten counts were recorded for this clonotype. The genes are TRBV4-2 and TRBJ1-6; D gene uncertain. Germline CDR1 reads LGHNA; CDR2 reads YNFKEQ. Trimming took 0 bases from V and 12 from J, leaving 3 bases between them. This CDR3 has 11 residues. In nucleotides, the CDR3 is TGTGCCAGCAGCCAAGAGGGACCCCTCCACTTT. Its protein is CASSQEGPLHF.

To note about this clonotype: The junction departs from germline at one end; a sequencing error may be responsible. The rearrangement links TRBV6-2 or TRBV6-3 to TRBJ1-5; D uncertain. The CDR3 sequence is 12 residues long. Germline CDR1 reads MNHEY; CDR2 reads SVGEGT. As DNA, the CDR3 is TGTGCCAGCAGTGACTCCGGTCAGCCCCAGCATTTT. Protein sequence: CASSDSGQPQHF.

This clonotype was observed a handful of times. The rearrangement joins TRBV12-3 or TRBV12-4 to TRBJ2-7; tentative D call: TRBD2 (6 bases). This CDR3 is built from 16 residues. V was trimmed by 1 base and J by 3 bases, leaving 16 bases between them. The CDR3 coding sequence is TGTGCCAGCAGTTTAGGGGAGGTGGCAGGGTACTACGAGCAGTACTTC. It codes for CASSLGEVAGYYEQYF.

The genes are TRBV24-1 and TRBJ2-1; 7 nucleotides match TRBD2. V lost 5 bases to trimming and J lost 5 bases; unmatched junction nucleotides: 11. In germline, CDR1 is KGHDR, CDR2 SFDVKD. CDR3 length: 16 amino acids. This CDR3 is CATSALGSGANNEQFF. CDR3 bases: TGTGCCACCAGTGCCTTGGGGAGCGGGGCTAACAATGAGCAGTTCTTC.

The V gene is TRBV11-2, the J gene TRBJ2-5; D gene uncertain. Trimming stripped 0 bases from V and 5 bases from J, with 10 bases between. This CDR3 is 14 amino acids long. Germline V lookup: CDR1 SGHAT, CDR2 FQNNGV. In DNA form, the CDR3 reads TGTGCCAGCAGCTTAGATGGGGTCTGGGAGACCCAGTACTTC. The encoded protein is CASSLDGVWETQYF.

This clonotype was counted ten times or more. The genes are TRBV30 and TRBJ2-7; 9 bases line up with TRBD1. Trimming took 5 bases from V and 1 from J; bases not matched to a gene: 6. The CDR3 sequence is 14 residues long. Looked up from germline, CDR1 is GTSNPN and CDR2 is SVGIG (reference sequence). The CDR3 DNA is TGTGCCTGGGGGTACAGGGGGCTGTCCTACGAGCAGTACTTC. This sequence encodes CAWGYRGLSYEQYF.

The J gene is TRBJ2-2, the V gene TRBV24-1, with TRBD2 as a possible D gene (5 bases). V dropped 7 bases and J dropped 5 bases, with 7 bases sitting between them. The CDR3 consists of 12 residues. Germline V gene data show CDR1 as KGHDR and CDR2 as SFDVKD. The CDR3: CATRRETGELFF. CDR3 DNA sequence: TGTGCCACCAGACGGGAAACCGGGGAGCTGTTTTTT.

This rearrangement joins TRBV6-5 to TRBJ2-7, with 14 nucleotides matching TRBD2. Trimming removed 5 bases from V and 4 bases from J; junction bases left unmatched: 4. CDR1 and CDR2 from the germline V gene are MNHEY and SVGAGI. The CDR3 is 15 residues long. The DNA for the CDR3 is TGTGCCAGCAGTCGGGGACTAGCGGGAGAATACGAGCAGTACTTC. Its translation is CASSRGLAGEYEQYF.

In DNA, the CDR3 is TGCAGTGCTAGAGACCCCGGGTCGGGCTATGGCTACACCTTC. Amino acid sequence: CSARDPGSGYGYTF. V gene TRBV20-1 combines with J gene TRBJ1-2; no clear D. Trimming left V 0 bases short and J 4 bases short, with 12 bases between. This CDR3 has 14 amino acids. CDR1 is DFQATT, CDR2 SNEGSKA, per germline (reference sequence).

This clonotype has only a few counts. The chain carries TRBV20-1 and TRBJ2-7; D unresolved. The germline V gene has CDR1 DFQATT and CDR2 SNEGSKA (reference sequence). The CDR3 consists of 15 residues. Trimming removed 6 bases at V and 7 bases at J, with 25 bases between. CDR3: CSATAWRSTLGEQYF. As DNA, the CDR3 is TGCAGTGCCACGGCCTGGCGGTCCACCTTGGGGGAGCAGTACTTC.